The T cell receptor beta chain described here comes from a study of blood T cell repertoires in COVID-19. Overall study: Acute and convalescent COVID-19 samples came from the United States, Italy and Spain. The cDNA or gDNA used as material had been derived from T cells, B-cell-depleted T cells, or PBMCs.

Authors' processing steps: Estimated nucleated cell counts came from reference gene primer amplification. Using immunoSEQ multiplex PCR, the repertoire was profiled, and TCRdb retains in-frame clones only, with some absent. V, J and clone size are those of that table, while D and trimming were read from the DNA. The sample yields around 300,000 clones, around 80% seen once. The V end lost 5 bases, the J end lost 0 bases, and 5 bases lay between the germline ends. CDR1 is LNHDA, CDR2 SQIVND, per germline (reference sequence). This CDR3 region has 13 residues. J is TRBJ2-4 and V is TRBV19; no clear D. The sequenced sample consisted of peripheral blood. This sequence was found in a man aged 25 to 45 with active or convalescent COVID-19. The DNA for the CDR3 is TGTGCCAGTAGTGAACTAGCCAAAAACATTCAGTACTTC. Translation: CASSELAKNIQYF.